The entry that follows covers one T cell receptor (beta chain) sequence. PCR used 60 Vbeta primers and 13 Jbeta primers. Sequenced by immunoSEQ multiplex PCR; TCRdb stores in-frame clones only, minus some. Of tens of thousands of clones in the sample, roughly two thirds were seen once. This specimen comes from a study of cytomegalovirus exposure and HLA in healthy donors. The specimen was PBMCs. The sequence was obtained from a man aged 40-49 years in good health and CMV-seropositive.

In DNA form, the CDR3 reads TGTGCCTGGAGCGTTCCGACAGAACGCTACGAGCAGTACTTC. Protein: CAWSVPTERYEQYF. The chain joins TRBV30 to TRBJ2-7, with D maybe TRBD1 (5 bases). Germline values: CDR1 GTSNPN, CDR2 SVGIG (reference sequence). CDR3 length: 14 amino acids. The ends were cut back, 3 bases at V and 3 bases at J, with 15 bases in the middle. Together with reference TRBV30 and TRBJ2-7, the CDR3 gives the full variable domain: SQTIHQWPATLVQPVGSPLSLECTVEGTSNPNLYWYRQAAGRGLQLLFYSVGIGQISSEVPQNLSASRPQDRQFILSSKKLLLSDSGFYLCAWSVPTERYEQYFGPGTRLTVT.